A selection of T cell receptor beta chains follows, all from one sample in a study of OX40 agonist ivuxolimab in advanced cancers. Clones were read by immunoSEQ multiplex PCR, and TCRdb kept only the in-frame ones, dropping some. Here the sample spans tens of thousands of clones, approximately 90% being singletons. Sequenced here: CD4+ or CD8+ T cells sorted from blood, sampled in a trial of the OX40 agonist ivuxolimab. The receptors here all came from an adult with an advanced solid tumor such as melanoma, head and neck, liver or kidney cancer. The CDR3 runs from the conserved cysteine through the conserved F or W. D genes are given only for firm matches. For some rows the clone size is stated as once, few or many, or as a class when expanded; others skip it.

j_gene: TRBJ1-1; abundance: -; d_gene: -; v_gene: TRBV5-1; CDR3aa: CASSLASGGRGNTEAFF; CDR3nt: TGCGCCAGCAGCTTGGCCTCCGGTGGCCGGGGGAACACTGAAGCTTTCTTT
j_gene: TRBJ2-7; abundance: -; d_gene: -; v_gene: TRBV4-1; CDR3aa: CASSQPGGTYEQYF; CDR3nt: TGCGCCAGCAGCCAACCAGGTGGGACCTACGAGCAGTACTTC
j_gene: TRBJ1-4; abundance: -; d_gene: TRBD1; v_gene: TRBV10-2; CDR3aa: CASSLYRGHIGATNEKLFF; CDR3nt: TGCGCCAGCAGTCTTTACAGGGGGCACATTGGGGCAACTAATGAAAAACTGTTTTTT
j_gene: TRBJ2-1; abundance: -; d_gene: -; v_gene: TRBV20-1; CDR3aa: CSAAVGEQFF; CDR3nt: TGCAGTGCTGCTGTGGGTGAGCAGTTCTTC
j_gene: TRBJ2-1; abundance: -; d_gene: TRBD1; v_gene: TRBV10-3; CDR3aa: CAISPDRAVDEQFF; CDR3nt: TGTGCCATCAGTCCGGACAGGGCAGTCGATGAGCAGTTCTTC
j_gene: TRBJ2-1; abundance: -; d_gene: -; v_gene: TRBV12-2; CDR3aa: CASRLGVAGDNEQFF; CDR3nt: TGTGCAAGTCGCTTAGGGGTAGCGGGAGACAATGAGCAGTTCTTC
j_gene: TRBJ1-5; abundance: -; d_gene: -; v_gene: TRBV27; CDR3aa: CASSLTGSGQPQHF; CDR3nt: TGTGCCAGCAGCTTGACAGGATCGGGTCAGCCCCAGCATTTT
j_gene: TRBJ2-3; abundance: -; d_gene: -; v_gene: TRBV14; CDR3aa: CASSQVPTDTQYF; CDR3nt: TGTGCCAGCAGCCAAGTCCCGACAGATACGCAGTATTTT
j_gene: TRBJ1-1; abundance: -; d_gene: -; v_gene: TRBV7-6; CDR3aa: CASSSSQGLNTEAFF; CDR3nt: TGTGCCAGCAGCTCCTCACAGGGATTGAACACTGAAGCTTTCTTT
j_gene: TRBJ1-1; abundance: -; d_gene: -; v_gene: TRBV7-9; CDR3aa: CASSSLRGTEAFF; CDR3nt: TGTGCCAGCAGCTCCCTTCGAGGGACTGAAGCTTTCTTT
j_gene: TRBJ2-2; abundance: -; d_gene: -; v_gene: TRBV29-1; CDR3aa: CSALGGTGELFF; CDR3nt: TGCAGCGCCCTAGGGGGCACCGGGGAGCTGTTTTTT
j_gene: TRBJ2-2; abundance: -; d_gene: -; v_gene: TRBV18; CDR3aa: CASSPLTYTNTGELFF; CDR3nt: TGTGCCAGCTCACCTCTGACGTACACGAACACCGGGGAGCTGTTTTTT
j_gene: TRBJ1-1; abundance: once; d_gene: -; v_gene: TRBV7-6; CDR3aa: CASSLAQGVVTEAFF; CDR3nt: TGTGCCAGCAGCTTAGCGCAAGGAGTGGTCACTGAAGCTTTCTTT
j_gene: TRBJ1-5; abundance: -; d_gene: TRBD1; v_gene: TRBV5-5; CDR3aa: CASSPGTGTEPQHF; CDR3nt: TGTGCCAGCAGCCCCGGGACAGGGACTGAGCCCCAGCATTTT
j_gene: TRBJ1-2; abundance: -; d_gene: TRBD1; v_gene: TRBV5-1; CDR3aa: CASSSTGGRWEGYTF; CDR3nt: TGCGCCAGCAGCTCGACAGGGGGCAGGTGGGAAGGCTACACCTTC
j_gene: TRBJ1-2; abundance: -; d_gene: TRBD1; v_gene: TRBV4-1; CDR3aa: CASSQGDRGFYGYTF; CDR3nt: TGCGCCAGCAGCCAAGGGGACAGGGGGTTTTATGGCTACACCTTC
j_gene: TRBJ2-7; abundance: -; d_gene: TRBD1; v_gene: TRBV7-2; CDR3aa: CASSEGQGADEQYF; CDR3nt: TGTGCCAGCAGCGAAGGACAGGGGGCTGACGAGCAGTACTTC
j_gene: TRBJ2-7; abundance: -; d_gene: TRBD2; v_gene: TRBV7-2; CDR3aa: CASSSASGSYEQYF; CDR3nt: TGTGCCAGCAGCTCGGCTAGCGGGAGCTACGAGCAGTACTTC
j_gene: TRBJ1-6; abundance: -; d_gene: -; v_gene: TRBV6-1; CDR3aa: CASSEVREFNSPLHF; CDR3nt: TGTGCCAGCAGTGAAGTCAGGGAGTTTAATTCACCCCTCCACTTT
j_gene: TRBJ2-1; abundance: -; d_gene: -; v_gene: TRBV13; CDR3aa: CASSSYGNDEQFF; CDR3nt: TGTGCCAGCAGCTCCTACGGTAACGATGAGCAGTTCTTC
j_gene: TRBJ1-2; abundance: -; d_gene: -; v_gene: TRBV7-9; CDR3aa: CASSGSGSYSNYGYTF; CDR3nt: TGTGCCAGCAGCGGGTCCGGATCCTACTCTAACTATGGCTACACCTTC
j_gene: TRBJ1-3; abundance: -; d_gene: -; v_gene: TRBV10-3; CDR3aa: CAISDRGRRDTIYF; CDR3nt: TGTGCCATCAGTGATAGGGGGAGACGGGACACCATATATTTT
j_gene: TRBJ1-2; abundance: -; d_gene: -; v_gene: TRBV6-1; CDR3aa: CASSFQGSYGYTF; CDR3nt: TGTGCCAGCAGTTTCCAGGGGTCCTATGGCTACACCTTC
j_gene: TRBJ1-2; abundance: -; d_gene: -; v_gene: TRBV27; CDR3aa: CASSLSSGAGYTF; CDR3nt: TGTGCCAGCAGTTTATCGTCTGGGGCAGGCTACACCTTC
j_gene: TRBJ1-1; abundance: -; d_gene: TRBD1; v_gene: TRBV6-1; CDR3aa: CASGQGLGTEAFF; CDR3nt: TGTGCCAGCGGACAGGGCCTGGGCACTGAAGCTTTCTTT
j_gene: TRBJ1-2; abundance: -; d_gene: TRBD1; v_gene: TRBV19; CDR3aa: CASSTYLGQGANYGYTF; CDR3nt: TGTGCCAGTAGTACTTACCTAGGACAGGGGGCGAACTATGGCTACACCTTC
j_gene: TRBJ1-6; abundance: -; d_gene: TRBD1; v_gene: TRBV4-1; CDR3aa: CASSLRQGYNSPLHF; CDR3nt: TGCGCCAGCAGCCTTAGACAGGGATATAATTCACCCCTCCACTTT
j_gene: TRBJ1-1; abundance: -; d_gene: TRBD1; v_gene: TRBV27; CDR3aa: CASSLFGTGNTEAFF; CDR3nt: TGTGCCAGCAGTTTATTCGGGACAGGTAACACTGAAGCTTTCTTT
j_gene: TRBJ2-1; abundance: -; d_gene: -; v_gene: TRBV6-5; CDR3aa: CASTLTSSYNEQFF; CDR3nt: TGTGCCAGCACCCTCACTAGTTCCTACAATGAGCAGTTCTTC
j_gene: TRBJ1-1; abundance: -; d_gene: -; v_gene: TRBV4-1; CDR3aa: CASSQVQGENTEAFF; CDR3nt: TGCGCCAGCAGCCAGGTACAAGGGGAGAACACTGAAGCTTTCTTT
j_gene: TRBJ1-4; abundance: -; d_gene: -; v_gene: TRBV5-4; CDR3aa: CASSLVQEEKLFF; CDR3nt: TGTGCCAGCAGCTTGGTGCAGGAAGAAAAACTGTTTTTT
j_gene: TRBJ2-2; abundance: -; d_gene: TRBD2; v_gene: TRBV9; CDR3aa: CASSVSGRANGELFF; CDR3nt: TGTGCCAGCAGCGTTAGCGGGAGGGCTAACGGGGAGCTGTTTTTT
j_gene: TRBJ2-2; abundance: -; d_gene: -; v_gene: TRBV7-9; CDR3aa: CASSLALTPRGTGELFF; CDR3nt: TGTGCCAGCAGCTTAGCGCTAACACCCAGGGGCACCGGGGAGCTGTTTTTT
j_gene: TRBJ2-5; abundance: -; d_gene: TRBD1; v_gene: TRBV7-6; CDR3aa: CASSPWDRGPETQYF; CDR3nt: TGTGCCAGCAGCCCATGGGACAGGGGCCCGGAGACCCAGTACTTC
j_gene: TRBJ2-6; abundance: -; d_gene: -; v_gene: TRBV7-9; CDR3aa: CASSLLVRSGANVLTF; CDR3nt: TGTGCCAGCAGCTTATTAGTCCGCTCTGGGGCCAACGTCCTGACTTTC
j_gene: TRBJ2-7; abundance: -; d_gene: -; v_gene: TRBV7-9; CDR3aa: CASSSGLQGYEQYF; CDR3nt: TGTGCCAGCAGCTCGGGACTCCAGGGCTACGAGCAGTACTTC
j_gene: TRBJ1-6; abundance: -; d_gene: -; v_gene: TRBV12-5; CDR3aa: CASGLEGLDSPLHF; CDR3nt: TGTGCTAGTGGTTTGGAGGGGTTAGATTCACCCCTCCACTTT
j_gene: TRBJ1-1; abundance: few; d_gene: TRBD1; v_gene: TRBV18; CDR3aa: CASSDPGGNTEAFF; CDR3nt: TGTGCCAGCTCAGATCCAGGGGGGAACACTGAAGCTTTCTTT
j_gene: TRBJ2-7; abundance: once; d_gene: -; v_gene: TRBV5-1; CDR3aa: CASSLEGPYSYEQYF; CDR3nt: TGCGCCAGCAGCTTGGAGGGGCCCTACTCCTACGAGCAGTACTTC
j_gene: TRBJ2-1; abundance: -; d_gene: TRBD2; v_gene: TRBV20-1; CDR3aa: CSARLAGASFF; CDR3nt: TGCAGTGCCCGACTAGCGGGAGCTAGTTTCTTC
j_gene: TRBJ1-2; abundance: -; d_gene: -; v_gene: TRBV7-8; CDR3aa: CASAGGRGNYGYTF; CDR3nt: TGTGCCAGCGCCGGGGGCCGGGGTAACTATGGCTACACCTTC
j_gene: TRBJ1-2; abundance: -; d_gene: -; v_gene: TRBV9; CDR3aa: CASSTLGPFRGYTF; CDR3nt: TGTGCCAGCAGCACGTTGGGCCCCTTCAGGGGCTACACCTTC
j_gene: TRBJ1-2; abundance: -; d_gene: -; v_gene: TRBV2; CDR3aa: CASSQGQNIYGYTF; CDR3nt: TGTGCCAGCAGTCAAGGACAGAACATTTATGGCTACACCTTC
j_gene: TRBJ2-5; abundance: once; d_gene: -; v_gene: TRBV4-1; CDR3aa: CASSQGVGGRETQYF; CDR3nt: TGCGCCAGCAGCCAAGGGGTAGGGGGACGGGAGACCCAGTACTTC
j_gene: TRBJ2-5; abundance: -; d_gene: -; v_gene: TRBV7-9; CDR3aa: CASSSDQETQYF; CDR3nt: TGTGCCAGCAGCTCCGATCAAGAGACCCAGTACTTC
j_gene: TRBJ2-4; abundance: -; d_gene: TRBD2; v_gene: TRBV6-6; CDR3aa: CASSRGLAGNIQYF; CDR3nt: TGTGCCAGCAGTCGTGGACTAGCGGGAAACATTCAGTACTTC
j_gene: TRBJ1-4; abundance: -; d_gene: TRBD1; v_gene: TRBV7-9; CDR3aa: CASSLVVRGDEKLFF; CDR3nt: TGTGCCAGCAGCTTAGTGGTCAGGGGGGATGAAAAACTGTTTTTT
j_gene: TRBJ1-1; abundance: -; d_gene: -; v_gene: TRBV27; CDR3aa: CASSLSRGGTEAFF; CDR3nt: TGTGCCAGCAGTTTATCGCGAGGGGGGACTGAAGCTTTCTTT
j_gene: TRBJ1-1; abundance: -; d_gene: -; v_gene: TRBV6-1; CDR3aa: CASSELTVLSEAFF; CDR3nt: TGTGCCAGCAGTGAATTAACGGTTCTCTCTGAAGCTTTCTTT
j_gene: TRBJ1-1; abundance: -; d_gene: -; v_gene: TRBV2; CDR3aa: CASSPDRGMNTEAFF; CDR3nt: TGTGCCAGCAGTCCCGATCGGGGGATGAACACTGAAGCTTTCTTT
j_gene: TRBJ2-7; abundance: -; d_gene: -; v_gene: TRBV7-9; CDR3aa: CASSYFSSGSGEQYF; CDR3nt: TGTGCCAGCAGCTACTTCTCCTCGGGCTCGGGCGAGCAGTACTTC
j_gene: TRBJ2-1; abundance: -; d_gene: TRBD1; v_gene: TRBV14; CDR3aa: CASSPTGGLYNEQFF; CDR3nt: TGTGCCAGCAGCCCGACAGGGGGTCTCTACAATGAGCAGTTCTTC
j_gene: TRBJ2-7; abundance: -; d_gene: -; v_gene: TRBV5-8; CDR3aa: CASRPAQGRYEQYF; CDR3nt: TGTGCCAGCAGACCCGCCCAGGGCCGATACGAGCAGTACTTC
j_gene: TRBJ1-2; abundance: -; d_gene: -; v_gene: TRBV6-6; CDR3aa: CASSLDRGGGYGYTF; CDR3nt: TGTGCCAGCAGTCTAGACCGAGGGGGAGGATATGGCTACACCTTC
j_gene: TRBJ1-1; abundance: -; d_gene: TRBD1; v_gene: TRBV10-2; CDR3aa: CAVGEGANTEAFF; CDR3nt: TGCGCCGTAGGGGAGGGGGCAAACACTGAAGCTTTCTTT
j_gene: TRBJ1-6; abundance: -; d_gene: TRBD1; v_gene: TRBV9; CDR3aa: CASSGPGQGGPLHF; CDR3nt: TGTGCCAGCAGCGGCCCGGGACAGGGAGGACCCCTCCACTTT
j_gene: TRBJ1-1; abundance: -; d_gene: -; v_gene: TRBV27; CDR3aa: CASSRGNTEAFF; CDR3nt: TGTGCCAGCAGTAGGGGTAACACTGAAGCTTTCTTT
j_gene: TRBJ2-1; abundance: -; d_gene: -; v_gene: TRBV5-5; CDR3aa: CASSLGGRGVYEQFF; CDR3nt: TGTGCCAGCAGCTTGGGAGGGCGAGGAGTATATGAGCAGTTCTTC
j_gene: TRBJ1-1; abundance: -; d_gene: -; v_gene: TRBV30; CDR3aa: CAWSPTMNTEAFF; CDR3nt: TGTGCCTGGAGTCCCACGATGAACACTGAAGCTTTCTTT